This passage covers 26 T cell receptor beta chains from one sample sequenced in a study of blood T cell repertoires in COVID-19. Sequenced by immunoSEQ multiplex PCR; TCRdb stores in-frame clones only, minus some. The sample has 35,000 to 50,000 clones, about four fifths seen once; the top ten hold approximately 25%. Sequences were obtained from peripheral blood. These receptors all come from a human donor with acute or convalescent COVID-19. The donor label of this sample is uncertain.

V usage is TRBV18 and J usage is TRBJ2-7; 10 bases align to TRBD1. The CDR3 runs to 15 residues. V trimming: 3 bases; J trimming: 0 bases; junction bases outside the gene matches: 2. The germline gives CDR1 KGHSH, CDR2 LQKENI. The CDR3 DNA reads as TGTGCCAGCTCACCGGGACAGGGGTCCTCCTACGAGCAGTACTTC. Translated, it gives CASSPGQGSSYEQYF.

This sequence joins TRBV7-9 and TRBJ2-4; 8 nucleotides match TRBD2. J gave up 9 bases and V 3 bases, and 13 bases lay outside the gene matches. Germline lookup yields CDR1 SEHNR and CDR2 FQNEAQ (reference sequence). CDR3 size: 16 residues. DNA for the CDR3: TGTGCCAGCAGCTTTGGTCCAGCGGGAGATTCGAGCATTCAGTACTTC. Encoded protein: CASSFGPAGDSSIQYF.

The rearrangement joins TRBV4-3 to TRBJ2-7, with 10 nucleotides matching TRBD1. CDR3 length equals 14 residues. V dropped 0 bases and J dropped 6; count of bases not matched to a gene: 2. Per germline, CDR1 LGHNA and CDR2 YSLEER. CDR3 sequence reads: CASSQEGQGGEQYF. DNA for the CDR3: TGCGCCAGCAGCCAAGAAGGACAGGGGGGCGAGCAGTACTTC.

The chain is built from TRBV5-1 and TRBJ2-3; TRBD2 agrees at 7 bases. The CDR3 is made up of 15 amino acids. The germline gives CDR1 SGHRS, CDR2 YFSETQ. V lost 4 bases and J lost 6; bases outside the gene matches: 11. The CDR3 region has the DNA TGCGCCAGCAGCACCGGACTAGTCTTGGGGGATACGCAGTATTTT. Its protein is CASSTGLVLGDTQYF.

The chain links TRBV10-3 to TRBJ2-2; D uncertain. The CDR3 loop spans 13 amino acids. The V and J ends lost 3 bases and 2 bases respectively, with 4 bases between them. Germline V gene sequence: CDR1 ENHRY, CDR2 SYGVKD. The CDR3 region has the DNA TGTGCCATCAGTGATTTAAACACCGGGGAGCTGTTTTTT. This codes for CAISDLNTGELFF.

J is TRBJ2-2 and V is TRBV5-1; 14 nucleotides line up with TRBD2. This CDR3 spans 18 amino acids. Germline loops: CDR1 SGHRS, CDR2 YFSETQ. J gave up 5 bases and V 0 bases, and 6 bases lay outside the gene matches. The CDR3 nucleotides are TGCGCCAGCAGCTTGGCGGGGGGACTAGCGGGAGAAACCGGGGAGCTGTTTTTT. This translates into CASSLAGGLAGETGELFF.

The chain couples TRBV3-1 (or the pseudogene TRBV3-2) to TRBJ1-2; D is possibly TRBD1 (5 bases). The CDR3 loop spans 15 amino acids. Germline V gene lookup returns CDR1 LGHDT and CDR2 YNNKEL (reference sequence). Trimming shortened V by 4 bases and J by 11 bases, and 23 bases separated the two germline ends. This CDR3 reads CASSRTSGPAGVYTF. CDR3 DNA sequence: TGTGCCAGCAGCCGCACGTCGGGCCCGGCGGGGGTTTACACCTTC.

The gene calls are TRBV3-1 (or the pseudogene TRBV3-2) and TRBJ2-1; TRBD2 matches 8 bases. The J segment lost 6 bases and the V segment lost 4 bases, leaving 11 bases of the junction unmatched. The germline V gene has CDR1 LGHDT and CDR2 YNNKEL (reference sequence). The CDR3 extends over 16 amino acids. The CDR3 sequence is CASSPRAGTRSNEQFF. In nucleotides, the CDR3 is TGTGCCAGCAGCCCCAGAGCCGGGACTAGGTCCAATGAGCAGTTCTTC.

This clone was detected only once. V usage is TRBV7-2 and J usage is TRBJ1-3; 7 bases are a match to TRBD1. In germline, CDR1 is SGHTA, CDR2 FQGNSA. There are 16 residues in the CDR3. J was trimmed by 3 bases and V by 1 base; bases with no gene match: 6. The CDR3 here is CASSLGQGGFGNTIYF. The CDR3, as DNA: TGTGCCAGCAGCTTAGGACAGGGTGGATTTGGAAACACCATATATTTT.

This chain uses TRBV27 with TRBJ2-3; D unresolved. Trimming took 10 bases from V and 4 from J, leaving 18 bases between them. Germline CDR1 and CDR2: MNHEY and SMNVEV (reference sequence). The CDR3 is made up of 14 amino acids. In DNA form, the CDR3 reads TGTGCCACCTCTAAATATGTCGAGCCAGATACGCAGTATTTT. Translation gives CATSKYVEPDTQYF.

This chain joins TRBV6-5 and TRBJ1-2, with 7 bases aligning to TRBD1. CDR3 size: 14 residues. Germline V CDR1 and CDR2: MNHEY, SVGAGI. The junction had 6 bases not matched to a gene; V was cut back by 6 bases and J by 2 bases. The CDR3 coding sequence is TGTGCCAGCAGATCCCCGGACAGGAACTATGGCTACACCTTC. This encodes CASRSPDRNYGYTF.

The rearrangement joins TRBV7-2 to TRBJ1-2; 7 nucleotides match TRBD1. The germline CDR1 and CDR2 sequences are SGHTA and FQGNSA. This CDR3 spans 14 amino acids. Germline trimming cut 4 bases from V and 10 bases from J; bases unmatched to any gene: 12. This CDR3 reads CASSSDRTVRDYTF. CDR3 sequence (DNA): TGTGCCAGCAGCTCGGACAGGACGGTTAGGGACTACACCTTC. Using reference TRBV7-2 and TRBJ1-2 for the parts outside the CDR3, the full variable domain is GAGVSQSPSNKVTEKGKDVELRCDPISGHTALYWYRQSLGQGLEFLIYFQGNSAPDKSGLPSDRFSAERTGGSVSTLTIQRTQQEDSAVYLCASSSDRTVRDYTFGSGTRLTVV.

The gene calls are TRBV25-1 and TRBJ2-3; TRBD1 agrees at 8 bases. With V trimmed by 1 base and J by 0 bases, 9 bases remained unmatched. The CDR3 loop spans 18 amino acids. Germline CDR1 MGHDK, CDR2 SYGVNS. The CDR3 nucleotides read TGTGCCAGCAGTGAATTGAGGACAGGGACGCCTAGCACAGATACGCAGTATTTT. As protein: CASSELRTGTPSTDTQYF.

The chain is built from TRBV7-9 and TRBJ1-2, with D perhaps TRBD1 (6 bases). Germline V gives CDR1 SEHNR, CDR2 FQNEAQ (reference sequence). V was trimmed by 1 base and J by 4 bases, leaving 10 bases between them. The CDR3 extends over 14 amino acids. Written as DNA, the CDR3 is TGTGCCAGCAGCTTAGAACAGGGTGGCTATGGCTACACCTTC. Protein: CASSLEQGGYGYTF.

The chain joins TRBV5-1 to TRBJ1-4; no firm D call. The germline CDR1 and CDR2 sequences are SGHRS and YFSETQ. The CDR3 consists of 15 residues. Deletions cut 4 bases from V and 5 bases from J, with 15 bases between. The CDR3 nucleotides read TGCGCCAGCAGCCCGCGGCCTGCCGGGAATGAAAAACTGTTTTTT. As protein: CASSPRPAGNEKLFF.

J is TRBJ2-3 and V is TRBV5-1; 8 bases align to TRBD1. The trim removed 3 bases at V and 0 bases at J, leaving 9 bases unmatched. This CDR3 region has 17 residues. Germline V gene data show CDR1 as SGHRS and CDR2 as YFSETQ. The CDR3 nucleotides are TGCGCCAGCAGCTGGCGGGGACAGGTGGGGAGCACAGATACGCAGTATTTT. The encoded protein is CASSWRGQVGSTDTQYF.

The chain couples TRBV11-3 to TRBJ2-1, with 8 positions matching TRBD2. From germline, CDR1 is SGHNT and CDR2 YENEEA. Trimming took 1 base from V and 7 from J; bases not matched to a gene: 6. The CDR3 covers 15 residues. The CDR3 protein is CASSLVSGGPNEQFF. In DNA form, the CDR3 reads TGTGCCAGCAGCTTAGTTTCGGGAGGGCCAAATGAGCAGTTCTTC.

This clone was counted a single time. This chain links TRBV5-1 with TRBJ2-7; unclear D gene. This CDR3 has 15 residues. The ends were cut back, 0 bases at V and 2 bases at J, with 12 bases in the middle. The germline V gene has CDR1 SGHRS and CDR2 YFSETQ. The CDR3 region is CASSLVPEQTYEQYF. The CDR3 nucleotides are TGCGCCAGCAGCTTGGTGCCAGAACAAACCTACGAGCAGTACTTC.

The CDR3 nucleotides are TGTGCCAGCAGCTACCCCGACAGGGCCTATGGCTACACCTTC. Translation gives CASSYPDRAYGYTF. The chain links TRBV7-9 to TRBJ1-2; the match to TRBD1 covers 7 bases. The CDR3 loop spans 14 amino acids. Trimming removed 4 bases from V and 4 bases from J; junction bases left unmatched: 6. Germline V lookup: CDR1 SEHNR, CDR2 FQNEAQ (reference sequence).

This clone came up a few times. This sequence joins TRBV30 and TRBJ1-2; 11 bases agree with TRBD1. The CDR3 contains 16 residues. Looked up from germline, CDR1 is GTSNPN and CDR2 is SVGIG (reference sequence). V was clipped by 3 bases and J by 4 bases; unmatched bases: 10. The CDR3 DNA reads TGTGCCTGGAGGGTTATTGGGACAGGGGGAGGCTATGGCTACACCTTC. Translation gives CAWRVIGTGGGYGYTF.

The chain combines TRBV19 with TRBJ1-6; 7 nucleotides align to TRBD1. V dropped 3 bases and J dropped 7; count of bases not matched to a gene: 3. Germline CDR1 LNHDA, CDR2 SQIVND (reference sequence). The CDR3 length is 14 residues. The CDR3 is CASSILQGNSPLHF. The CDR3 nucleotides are TGTGCCAGTAGTATTCTACAGGGGAATTCACCCCTCCACTTT.

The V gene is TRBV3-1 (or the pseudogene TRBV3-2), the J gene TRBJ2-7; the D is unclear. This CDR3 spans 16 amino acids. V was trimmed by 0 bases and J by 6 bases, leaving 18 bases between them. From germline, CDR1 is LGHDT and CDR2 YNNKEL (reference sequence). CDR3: CASSQDFTKPWSEQYF. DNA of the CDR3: TGTGCCAGCAGCCAAGATTTTACTAAGCCCTGGTCCGAGCAGTACTTC.

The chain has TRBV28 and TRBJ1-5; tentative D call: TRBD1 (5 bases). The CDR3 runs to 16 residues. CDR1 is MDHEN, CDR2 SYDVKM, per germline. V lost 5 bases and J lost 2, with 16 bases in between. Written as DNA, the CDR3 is TGTGCCAGCAGTCCCTCGACAGCCTGGGGCAATCAGCCCCAGCATTTT. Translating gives CASSPSTAWGNQPQHF. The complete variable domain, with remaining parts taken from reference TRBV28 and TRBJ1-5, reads DVKVTQSSRYLVKRTGEKVFLECVQDMDHENMFWYRQDPGLGLRLIYFSYDVKMKEKGDIPEGYSVSREKKERFSLILESASTNQTSMYLCASSPSTAWGNQPQHFGDGTRLSIL.

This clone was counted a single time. The CDR3 reads CASSQDWGGLSAASYEQYF. In nucleotides, the CDR3 is TGCGCCAGCAGCCAAGATTGGGGAGGGCTGAGCGCGGCCTCCTACGAGCAGTACTTC. The chain couples TRBV4-1 to TRBJ2-7, with 7 bases identical to TRBD2. The V and J ends lost 0 bases and 0 bases, in that order; junction bases with no gene match: 14. The CDR3 loop spans 19 amino acids. Germline V gives CDR1 MGHRA, CDR2 YSYEKL.

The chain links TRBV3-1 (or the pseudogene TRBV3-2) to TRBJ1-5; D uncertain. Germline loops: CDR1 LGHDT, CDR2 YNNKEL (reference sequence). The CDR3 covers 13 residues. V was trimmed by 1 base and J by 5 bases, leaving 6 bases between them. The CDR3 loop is CASSQAFDQPQHF. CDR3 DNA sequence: TGTGCCAGCAGCCAAGCTTTCGATCAGCCCCAGCATTTT.

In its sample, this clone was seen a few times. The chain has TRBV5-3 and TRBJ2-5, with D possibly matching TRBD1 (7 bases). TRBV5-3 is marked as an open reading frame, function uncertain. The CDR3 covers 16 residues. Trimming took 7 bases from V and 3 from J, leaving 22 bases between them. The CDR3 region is CARPNWDSGGKETQYF. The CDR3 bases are TGTGCCAGACCCAATTGGGACAGTGGAGGGAAAGAGACCCAGTACTTC.